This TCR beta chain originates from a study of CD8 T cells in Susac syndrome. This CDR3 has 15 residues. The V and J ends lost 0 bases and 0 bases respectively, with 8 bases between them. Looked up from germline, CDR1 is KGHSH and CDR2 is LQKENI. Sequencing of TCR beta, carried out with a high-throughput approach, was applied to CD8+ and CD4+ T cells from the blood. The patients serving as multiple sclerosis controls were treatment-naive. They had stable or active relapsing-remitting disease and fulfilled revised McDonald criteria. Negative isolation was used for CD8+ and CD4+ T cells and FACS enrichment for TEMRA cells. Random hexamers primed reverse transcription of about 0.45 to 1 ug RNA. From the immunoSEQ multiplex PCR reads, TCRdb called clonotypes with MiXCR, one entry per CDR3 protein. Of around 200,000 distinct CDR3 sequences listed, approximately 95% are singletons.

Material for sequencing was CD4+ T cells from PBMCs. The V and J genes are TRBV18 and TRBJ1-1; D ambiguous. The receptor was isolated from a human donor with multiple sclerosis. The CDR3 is CASSPPNSLNTEAFF. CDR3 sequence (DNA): TGTGCCAGCTCACCACCGAACAGCTTGAACACTGAAGCTTTCTTT. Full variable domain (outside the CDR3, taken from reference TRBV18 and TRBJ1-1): NAGVMQNPRHLVRRRGQEARLRCSPMKGHSHVYWYRQLPEEGLKFMVYLQKENIIDESGMPKERFSAEFPKEGPSILRIQQVVRGDSAAYFCASSPPNSLNTEAFFGQGTRLTVV.